The 13 T cell receptor beta chains below come from one sample, sequenced in a study of cytomegalovirus exposure and HLA in healthy donors. Researchers ran the PCR with 60 Vbeta and 13 Jbeta primers. Method: immunoSEQ multiplex PCR; TCRdb's copy keeps in-frame clones and lacks some. Its clone listing holds around 200,000 clones. Sample: PBMCs. Every receptor here comes from a woman between 18 and 29 years old in good health and CMV-seropositive.

The gene calls are TRBV30 and TRBJ2-3; D possibly corresponds to TRBD1 (6 bases). Trimming left V 2 bases short and J 2 bases short, with 8 bases between. The CDR3 has 13 residues. The germline gives CDR1 GTSNPN, CDR2 SVGIG (reference sequence). The CDR3 DNA sequence: TGTGCCTGGAGTAGGGGGAACACAGATACGCAGTATTTT. Its translation is CAWSRGNTDTQYF.

The rearrangement links TRBV7-2 to TRBJ1-2; D remains unclear. Germline assignment: CDR1 SGHTA and CDR2 FQGNSA. V was shortened by 6 bases and J by 1 base, with 12 bases between the two germline ends. The CDR3 spans 14 residues. Written as DNA, the CDR3 is TGTGCCAGCAGATTCACCGGGAATAACTATGGCTACACCTTC. It is translated as CASRFTGNNYGYTF. The variable domain in full, completed from reference TRBV7-2 and TRBJ1-2, reads GAGVSQSPSNKVTEKGKDVELRCDPISGHTALYWYRQSLGQGLEFLIYFQGNSAPDKSGLPSDRFSAERTGGSVSTLTIQRTQQEDSAVYLCASRFTGNNYGYTFGSGTRLTVV.

In regard to this clone: The junction and the germline gene differ at one end; a read error may be behind it. The chain's CDR3 is CATSRGGSYNEQFF. CDR3 bases: TGTGCCACCAGTCGGGGGGGCTCCTACAATGAGCAGTTCTTC. The chain joins TRBV6-4 to TRBJ2-1; 8 bases are shared with TRBD2. The CDR3 extends over 14 amino acids. The germline V gene has CDR1 MRHNA and CDR2 SNTAGT.

This chain joins TRBV11-2 and TRBJ2-1; unclear D gene. The CDR3 contains 12 residues. The V gene lost 2 bases and the J gene lost 9 bases, with 8 bases spanning the gap. Germline CDR1 SGHAT, CDR2 FQNNGV. The CDR3 loop is CASSLYSSEQFF. The CDR3 DNA is TGTGCCAGCAGCTTATACAGCAGTGAGCAGTTCTTC.

The chain couples TRBV7-8 to TRBJ1-3, with no clear D. Trimming cost V 4 bases and J 0 bases, with 4 bases left between them. Germline CDR1 and CDR2: SGHVS and FQNEAQ. This CDR3 has 13 residues. Here the CDR3 DNA reads TGTGCCAGCAGCTCACACTCTGGAAACACCATATATTTT. Translated: CASSSHSGNTIYF.

The V and J genes are TRBV19 and TRBJ2-7; 11 positions match TRBD2. The trim removed 9 bases at V and 6 bases at J, leaving 19 bases unmatched. Looked up from germline, CDR1 is LNHDA and CDR2 is SQIVND (reference sequence). CDR3 length: 17 amino acids. For the CDR3, the DNA is TGTGCCAGCACGTCCCGCATAGCGGGAGGGATTTCGGGCGAGCAGTACTTC. This sequence encodes CASTSRIAGGISGEQYF.

The J gene is TRBJ1-5, the V gene TRBV6-6; D remains ambiguous. This CDR3 has 15 residues. Germline V lookup: CDR1 MNHNY, CDR2 SVGAGI (reference sequence). V was pared by 2 bases and J by 4 bases, with 12 bases between. CDR3 in amino acids: CASSYAIRENQPQHF. In DNA, the CDR3 is TGTGCCAGCAGTTACGCGATTCGGGAAAATCAGCCCCAGCATTTT.

In DNA form, the CDR3 reads TGTGCCAGTAGTCCTCCGGGACTAGTCGAGCAGTACTTC. Translated, it gives CASSPPGLVEQYF. The gene calls are TRBV19 and TRBJ2-7; 8 bases agree with TRBD2. The V and J ends lost 5 bases and 6 bases, in that order; junction bases with no gene match: 6. The CDR3 is made up of 13 amino acids. Germline V gene lookup returns CDR1 LNHDA and CDR2 SQIVND (reference sequence).

The chain links TRBV10-1 to TRBJ1-1; no clear D gene. Trimming stripped 7 bases from V and 1 base from J, with 13 bases between. The CDR3 has 14 residues. Per the germline V gene, CDR1 is WNHNN and CDR2 is SYGVQD (reference sequence). DNA of the CDR3: TGCGCCAGCATTCAGTGGTGTGAGAACACTGAAGCTTTCTTT. It codes for CASIQWCENTEAFF.

The chain is built from TRBV7-9 and TRBJ2-1; D is perhaps TRBD1 (6 bases). CDR3 length: 14 residues. Trimming took off 3 bases at V and 3 bases at J, with 9 bases between the two ends. Germline V CDR1 and CDR2: SEHNR, FQNEAQ (reference sequence). CDR3 sequence: CASSFLDSYNEQFF. In DNA, the CDR3 is TGTGCCAGCAGCTTCTTGGACAGCTACAATGAGCAGTTCTTC.

The chain employs TRBV4-1 and TRBJ2-7, with D possibly matching TRBD2 (6 bases). The V gene's germline CDR1 is MGHRA and CDR2 YSYEKL. CDR3 size: 13 residues. The ends were cut back, 5 bases at V and 4 bases at J, with 12 bases in the middle. The DNA for the CDR3 is TGCGCCAGCAGCTCCCCTGGGGGGTACGAGCAGTACTTC. This encodes CASSSPGGYEQYF.

The rearrangement uses TRBV11-3 and TRBJ2-3; D not certain. V shed 1 base and J shed 6 bases, with 11 bases lying between them. The CDR3 covers 14 residues. Germline values: CDR1 SGHNT, CDR2 YENEEA. The CDR3: CASSLGRVVDTQYF. CDR3 DNA sequence: TGTGCCAGCAGCTTAGGCCGGGTCGTGGATACGCAGTATTTT.

The J gene is TRBJ1-6, the V gene TRBV25-1, with 9 bases matching TRBD1. The J segment lost 7 bases and the V segment lost 8 bases, leaving 3 bases of the junction unmatched. Per germline, CDR1 MGHDK and CDR2 SYGVNS. This CDR3 comprises 13 residues. The CDR3 protein is CASLGQGNSPLHF. CDR3 bases: TGTGCCAGCTTGGGACAGGGCAATTCACCCCTCCACTTT.